This note documents a single T cell receptor beta chain sequence. Its target is not known. The CDR3 is 17 residues long. CDR1 is SGHRS, CDR2 YFSETQ, per germline. The ends lost 4 bases at V and 3 bases at J; junction bases unmatched: 6. The data were taken from a study of persistence of HIV-infected CD4 T cells. The overall study: Donors had been on suppressive ART for a median of roughly eight years.

Sequencing used immunoSEQ version 4 in survey mode. The method was immunoSEQ multiplex PCR; TCRdb's version includes in-frame clones alone and lacks a portion of them. The sample holds 35,000 to 45,000 clones, approximately 87% seen once. Overlapping HIV-1 Gag 15-mer peptides at 0.8 to 1 ug per peptide per mL were used. CD40L/CD69 double-negative CD45RO-high memory CD4+ T cells were collected. Inclusion required CMV-positive serology and CD4+ counts above 400 cells/uL. The rearrangement links TRBV5-1 to TRBJ2-2, with 13 bases aligning to TRBD2. This sequence originates from an adult with HIV. The donor label of this sample is uncertain. The sample consisted of cultured CD4+ T cells from PBMCs, taken from a patient who received antiretroviral therapy. This CDR3 is CASSPGLAGSYTGELFF. The CDR3 DNA reads TGCGCCAGCAGCCCGGGACTAGCGGGGAGTTACACCGGGGAGCTGTTTTTT.